This T cell receptor (beta chain) stems from a study of control samples from healthy donors and cancer patients. This CDR3 has 12 amino acids. Trimming removed 4 bases from V and 8 bases from J, with 10 bases in between. Looked up from germline, CDR1 is LGHNA and CDR2 is YNFKEQ. TCRdb keeps only in-frame clones here, not all; method: immunoSEQ multiplex PCR. The top ten clones hold roughly 6.4% of a sample with under 450,000 clones, 75% to 95% of them seen once. This clone showed up just once. The chain carries TRBV4-2 and TRBJ2-3; maybe TRBD1 (6 bases). This TCR was recovered from a man aged 35 to 55 with head and neck cancer. The sequencing sample was made of PBMCs. CDR3 DNA: TGTGCCAGCAGCCCACAGGGTGGTACGCAGTATTTT. Protein: CASSPQGGTQYF.